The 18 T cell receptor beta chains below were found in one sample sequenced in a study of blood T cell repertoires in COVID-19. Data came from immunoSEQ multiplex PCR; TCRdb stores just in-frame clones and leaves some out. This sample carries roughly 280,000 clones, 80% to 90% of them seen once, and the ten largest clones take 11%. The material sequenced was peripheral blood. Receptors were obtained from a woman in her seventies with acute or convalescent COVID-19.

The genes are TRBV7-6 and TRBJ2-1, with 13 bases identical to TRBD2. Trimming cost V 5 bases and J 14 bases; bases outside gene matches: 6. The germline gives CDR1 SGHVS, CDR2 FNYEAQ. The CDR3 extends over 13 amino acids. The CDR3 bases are TGTGCCAGCAGCCGTGGGACTAGCGGGGAAAAGTTCTTC. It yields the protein CASSRGTSGEKFF.

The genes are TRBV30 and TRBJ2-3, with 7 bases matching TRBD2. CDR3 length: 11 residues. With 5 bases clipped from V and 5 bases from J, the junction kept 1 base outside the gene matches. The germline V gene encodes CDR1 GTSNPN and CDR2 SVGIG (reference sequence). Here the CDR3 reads CAWRGEDTQYF. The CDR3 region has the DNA TGTGCCTGGCGGGGGGAAGATACGCAGTATTTT.

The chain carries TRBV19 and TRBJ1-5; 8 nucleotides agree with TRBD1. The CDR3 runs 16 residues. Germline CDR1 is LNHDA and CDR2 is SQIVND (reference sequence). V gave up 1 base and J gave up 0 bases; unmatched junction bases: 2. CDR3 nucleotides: TGTGCCAGTAGTATAGGGGGGACAGGTAGCAATCAGCCCCAGCATTTT. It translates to CASSIGGTGSNQPQHF. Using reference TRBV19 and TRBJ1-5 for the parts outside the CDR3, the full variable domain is DGGITQSPKYLFRKEGQNVTLSCEQNLNHDAMYWYRQDPGQGLRLIYYSQIVNDFQKGDIAEGYSVSREKKESFPLTVTSAQKNPTAFYLCASSIGGTGSNQPQHFGDGTRLSIL.

The CDR3, as DNA: TGCGCCAGCAGCTTGACAGGGGCTAACTATGGCTACACCTTC. Protein product: CASSLTGANYGYTF. The chain employs TRBV5-1 and TRBJ1-2, with 7 bases that match TRBD1. With V trimmed by 1 base and J by 0 bases, 0 bases remained unmatched. Germline lookup yields CDR1 SGHRS and CDR2 YFSETQ. The CDR3 has 14 residues. Drawing the rest from reference TRBV5-1 and TRBJ1-2, the complete variable domain is KAGVTQTPRYLIKTRGQQVTLSCSPISGHRSVSWYQQTPGQGLQFLFEYFSETQRNKGNFPGRFSGRQFSNSRSEMNVSTLELGDSALYLCASSLTGANYGYTFGSGTRLTVV.

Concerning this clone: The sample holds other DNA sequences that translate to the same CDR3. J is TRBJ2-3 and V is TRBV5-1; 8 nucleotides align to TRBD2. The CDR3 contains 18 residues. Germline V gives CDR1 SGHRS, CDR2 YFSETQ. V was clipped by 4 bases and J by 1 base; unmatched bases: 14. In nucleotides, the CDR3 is TGCGCCAGCAGCAGGCTAAGCGGGGGTCGGGCGGGCACAGATACGCAGTATTTT. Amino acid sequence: CASSRLSGGRAGTDTQYF.

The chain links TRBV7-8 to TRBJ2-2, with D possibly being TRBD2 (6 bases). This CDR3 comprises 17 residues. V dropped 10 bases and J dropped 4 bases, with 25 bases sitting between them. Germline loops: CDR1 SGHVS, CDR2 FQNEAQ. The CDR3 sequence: CANLAPRGLGGTGELFF. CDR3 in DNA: TGTGCCAATCTAGCCCCCCGGGGTTTGGGGGGCACCGGGGAGCTGTTTTTT.

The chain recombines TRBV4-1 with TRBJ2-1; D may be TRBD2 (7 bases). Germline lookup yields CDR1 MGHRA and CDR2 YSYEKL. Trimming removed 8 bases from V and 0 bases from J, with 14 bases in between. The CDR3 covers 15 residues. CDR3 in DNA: TGCGCCAGCCGCGGGGGCGCCACCTCCTACAATGAGCAGTTCTTC. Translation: CASRGGATSYNEQFF.

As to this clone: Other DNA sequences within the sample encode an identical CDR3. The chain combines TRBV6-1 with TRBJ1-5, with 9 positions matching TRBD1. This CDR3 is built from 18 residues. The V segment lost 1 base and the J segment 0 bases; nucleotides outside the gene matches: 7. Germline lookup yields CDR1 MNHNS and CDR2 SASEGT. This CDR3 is CASSEGTGGPYSNQPQHF. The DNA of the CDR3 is TGTGCCAGCAGTGAAGGCACAGGGGGCCCATATAGCAATCAGCCCCAGCATTTT.

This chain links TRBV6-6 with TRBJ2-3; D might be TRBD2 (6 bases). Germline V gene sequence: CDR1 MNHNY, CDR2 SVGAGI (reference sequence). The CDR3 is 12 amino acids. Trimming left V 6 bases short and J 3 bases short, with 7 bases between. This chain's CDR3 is CASRRGTDTQYF. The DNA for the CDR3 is TGTGCCAGCAGGCGGGGTACAGATACGCAGTATTTT.

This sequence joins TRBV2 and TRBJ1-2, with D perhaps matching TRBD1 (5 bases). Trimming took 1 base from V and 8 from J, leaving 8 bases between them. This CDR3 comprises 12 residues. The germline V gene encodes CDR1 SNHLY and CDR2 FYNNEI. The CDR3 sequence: CASSEGGRGYTF. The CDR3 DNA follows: TGTGCCAGCAGTGAAGGGGGCCGGGGCTACACCTTC.

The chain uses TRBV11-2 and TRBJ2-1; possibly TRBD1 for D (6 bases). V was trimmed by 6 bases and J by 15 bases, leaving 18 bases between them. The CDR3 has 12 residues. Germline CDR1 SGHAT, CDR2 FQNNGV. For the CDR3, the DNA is TGTGCCAGCAGTTCCCAGGACAGCTGGACGTTCTTC. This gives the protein CASSSQDSWTFF. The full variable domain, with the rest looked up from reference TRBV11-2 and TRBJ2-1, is EAGVAQSPRYKIIEKRQSVAFWCNPISGHATLYWYQQILGQGPKLLIQFQNNGVVDDSQLPKDRFSAERLKGVDSTLKIQPAKLEDSAVYLCASSSQDSWTFFGPGTRLTVL.

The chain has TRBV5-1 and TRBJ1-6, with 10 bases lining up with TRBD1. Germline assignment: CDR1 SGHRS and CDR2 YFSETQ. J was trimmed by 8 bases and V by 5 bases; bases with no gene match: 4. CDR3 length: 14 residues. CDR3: CASRGTGDYSPLHF. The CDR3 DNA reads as TGCGCCAGCAGGGGGACAGGGGACTATTCACCCCTCCACTTT.

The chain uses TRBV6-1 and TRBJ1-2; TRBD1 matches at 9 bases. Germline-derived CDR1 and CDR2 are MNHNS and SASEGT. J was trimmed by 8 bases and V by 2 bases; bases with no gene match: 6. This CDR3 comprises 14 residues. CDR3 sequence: CASSEPGQGLGYTF. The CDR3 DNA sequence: TGTGCCAGCAGTGAACCGGGACAGGGCTTGGGCTACACCTTC.

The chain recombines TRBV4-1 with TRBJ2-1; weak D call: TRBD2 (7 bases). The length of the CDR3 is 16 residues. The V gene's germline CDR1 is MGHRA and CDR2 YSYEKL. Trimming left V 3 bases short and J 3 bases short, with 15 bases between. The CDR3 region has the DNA TGCGCCAGCAGCCACCTAGGGGGGGGAAACTACAATGAGCAGTTCTTC. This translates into CASSHLGGGNYNEQFF.

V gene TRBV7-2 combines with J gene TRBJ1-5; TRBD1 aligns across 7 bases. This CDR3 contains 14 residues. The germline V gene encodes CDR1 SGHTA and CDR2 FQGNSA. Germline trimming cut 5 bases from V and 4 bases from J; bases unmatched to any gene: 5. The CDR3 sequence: CASSLGTVNQPQHF. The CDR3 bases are TGTGCCAGCAGCCTCGGGACAGTTAATCAGCCCCAGCATTTT.

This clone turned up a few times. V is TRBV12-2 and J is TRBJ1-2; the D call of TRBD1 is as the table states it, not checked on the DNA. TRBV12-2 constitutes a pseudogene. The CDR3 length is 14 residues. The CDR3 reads CASRLYQGSYGYTF. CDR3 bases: TGTGCAAGTCGCTTATATCAGGGAAGCTATGGCTACACCTTC.

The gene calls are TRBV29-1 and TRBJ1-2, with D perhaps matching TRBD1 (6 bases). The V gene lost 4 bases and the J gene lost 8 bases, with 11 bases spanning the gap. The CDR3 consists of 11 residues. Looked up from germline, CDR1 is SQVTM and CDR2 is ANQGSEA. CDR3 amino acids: CSVVRGRGYTF. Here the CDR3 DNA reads TGCAGCGTTGTCAGGGGTCGGGGCTACACCTTC.

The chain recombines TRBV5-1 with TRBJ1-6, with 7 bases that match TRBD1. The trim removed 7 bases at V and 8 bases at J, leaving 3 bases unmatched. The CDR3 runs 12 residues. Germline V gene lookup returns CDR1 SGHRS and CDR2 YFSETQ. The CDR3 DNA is TGCGCCAGCGGTACAGGGGATTCACCCCTCCACTTT. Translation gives CASGTGDSPLHF. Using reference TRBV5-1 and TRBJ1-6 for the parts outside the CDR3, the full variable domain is KAGVTQTPRYLIKTRGQQVTLSCSPISGHRSVSWYQQTPGQGLQFLFEYFSETQRNKGNFPGRFSGRQFSNSRSEMNVSTLELGDSALYLCASGTGDSPLHFGNGTRLTVT.